One sample yielded the 21 T cell receptor beta chains listed below, sequenced in a study of OX40 agonist ivuxolimab in advanced cancers. The method was immunoSEQ multiplex PCR; TCRdb's version includes in-frame clones alone and lacks a portion of them. The sample has 60,000 to 70,000 clones, 86% seen once. Source: CD4+ or CD8+ T cells sorted from blood, taken in a trial of the OX40 agonist ivuxolimab. The source is an adult with an advanced solid tumor such as melanoma, head and neck, liver or kidney cancer.

The chain has TRBV2 and TRBJ1-4; no clear D. Trimming removed 3 bases from V and 7 bases from J, with 12 bases in between. CDR3 size: 14 residues. Germline V CDR1 and CDR2: SNHLY, FYNNEI. CDR3 amino acids: CASSDGFPGEKLFF. CDR3 in DNA: TGTGCCAGCAGTGATGGGTTCCCCGGTGAAAAACTGTTTTTT.

The chain employs TRBV11-3 and TRBJ2-1; no clear D. CDR1 and CDR2 (germline): SGHNT, YENEEA. The CDR3 loop spans 14 amino acids. The germline V and J ends were trimmed by 1 base and 2 bases, with 6 bases remaining between them. CDR3 DNA: TGTGCCAGCAGCTTAGGGCAGCCCTACAATGAGCAGTTCTTC. It codes for CASSLGQPYNEQFF.

The V call is TRBV10-3, the J call TRBJ2-3, with TRBD2 identical over 9 bases. V lost 6 bases, J lost 3 bases, and 7 bases stayed unmatched. The CDR3 has 15 amino acids. The germline CDR1 and CDR2 sequences are ENHRY and SYGVKD. The CDR3, as DNA: TGTGCCATCAGCCCCGGGACTAGCAGGACAGATACGCAGTATTTT. It is translated as CAISPGTSRTDTQYF.

The genes are TRBV7-9 and TRBJ2-7; possibly TRBD1 for D (7 bases). Germline-derived CDR1 and CDR2 are SEHNR and FQNEAQ (reference sequence). The CDR3 consists of 15 residues. The V gene lost 6 bases and the J gene lost 5 bases, with 20 bases spanning the gap. The CDR3 DNA is TGTGCCAGCAGTATTCAGGGGGGAACCGTCGACGAGCAGTACTTC. The encoded protein is CASSIQGGTVDEQYF.

The CDR3 region has the DNA TGTGCCAGCAGCCGAAACCGGGGAGACGAGCAGTACTTC. It is translated as CASSRNRGDEQYF. V gene TRBV7-2 combines with J gene TRBJ2-7; maybe TRBD2 (5 bases). CDR1 is SGHTA, CDR2 FQGNSA, per germline. The CDR3 is 13 residues long. Trimming pared 5 bases from V and 5 bases from J, leaving 13 bases between.

This sequence joins TRBV7-7 and TRBJ2-2; D is ambiguous. Trimming removed 1 base at V and 0 bases at J, with 6 bases between. The length of the CDR3 is 15 residues. The germline gives CDR1 SSHAT, CDR2 FNYEAQ (reference sequence). Here the CDR3 reads CASSLGLPNTGELFF. The DNA for the CDR3 is TGTGCCAGCAGCTTAGGGCTACCGAACACCGGGGAGCTGTTTTTT.

The rearrangement links TRBV27 to TRBJ2-2; 7 nucleotides agree with TRBD1. The CDR3 has 15 residues. CDR1 is MNHEY, CDR2 SMNVEV, per germline (reference sequence). The V segment lost 5 bases and the J segment 7 bases; nucleotides outside the gene matches: 10. This CDR3 reads CASSTRTGGIGELFF. CDR3 nucleotides: TGTGCCAGCAGTACCAGGACAGGAGGTATCGGGGAGCTGTTTTTT.

This chain links TRBV7-9 with TRBJ2-3, with TRBD1 matching over 10 bases. Per the germline V gene, CDR1 is SEHNR and CDR2 is FQNEAQ (reference sequence). This CDR3 contains 15 residues. V dropped 5 bases and J dropped 3; count of bases not matched to a gene: 5. The CDR3 DNA is TGTGCCAGCAGCACCGGGACAGGGGTTACAGATACGCAGTATTTT. It specifies CASSTGTGVTDTQYF.

The V and J genes are TRBV15 and TRBJ2-7; weak D call: TRBD1 (7 bases). Between the trimmed V and J ends, which lost 5 bases and 8 bases, there was a span of 19 bases. The CDR3 is made up of 14 amino acids. Germline CDR1 is LNHNV and CDR2 is YYDKDF (reference sequence). The CDR3 protein is CATSGGGRDRQQYF. CDR3 coding DNA: TGTGCCACCAGCGGAGGGGGCCGGGACCGGCAGCAGTACTTC.

This chain uses TRBV7-9 with TRBJ1-2, with D perhaps matching TRBD1 (5 bases). CDR3 length: 16 residues. Deletions cut 4 bases from V and 3 bases from J, with 18 bases between. Germline values: CDR1 SEHNR, CDR2 FQNEAQ (reference sequence). CDR3 bases: TGTGCCAGCAGCTCCACAGCCCGGGACTTCCACTATGGCTACACCTTC. The encoded protein is CASSSTARDFHYGYTF. Drawing the rest from reference TRBV7-9 and TRBJ1-2, the complete variable domain is DTGVSQNPRHKITKRGQNVTFRCDPISEHNRLYWYRQTLGQGPEFLTYFQNEAQLEKSRLLSDRFSAERPKGSFSTLEIQRTEQGDSAMYLCASSSTARDFHYGYTFGSGTRLTVV.

This chain connects TRBV5-1 to TRBJ2-5; 9 nucleotides agree with TRBD1. The V gene end was trimmed by 0 bases and the J gene end by 5 bases; junction bases not matched to a gene: 5. CDR3 length: 15 amino acids. Germline V gene data show CDR1 as SGHRS and CDR2 as YFSETQ. The CDR3 region is CASSLGQGGSETQYF. The CDR3 coding sequence is TGCGCCAGCAGCTTGGGACAGGGGGGTTCGGAGACCCAGTACTTC.

CDR3 in amino acids: CASSPPGRAGNQPQHF. The CDR3, as DNA: TGTGCCAGCAGCCCCCCGGGCAGGGCTGGCAATCAGCCCCAGCATTTT. The V and J genes are TRBV7-2 and TRBJ1-5; D is perhaps TRBD1 (5 bases). The CDR3 spans 16 residues. CDR1 SGHTA and CDR2 FQGNSA come from the germline V gene. Trimming pared 5 bases from V and 2 bases from J, leaving 16 bases between.

Turning to this clone: One junction end disagrees with the germline gene, perhaps due to a read error. The identical CDR3 is also encoded by other nucleotide sequences in the sample. This chain joins TRBV9 and TRBJ2-2; 7 bases align to TRBD1. This CDR3 spans 14 amino acids. Germline V gene data show CDR1 as SGDLS and CDR2 as YYNGEE. The CDR3: CASSTTGNTGELFF. The CDR3 DNA is TGTGCCAGCAGCACGACAGGGAACACCGGGGAACTGTTTTTT.

The V call is TRBV5-6, the J call TRBJ1-2; 10 bases are shared with TRBD1. The trim removed 2 bases at V and 8 bases at J, leaving 9 bases unmatched. CDR3 length: 15 residues. CDR1 and CDR2 from the germline V gene are SGHDT and YYEEEE. CDR3 coding DNA: TGTGCCAGCAGCTTAGGTCGGACAGGGGGACGAGGCTACACCTTC. Residues: CASSLGRTGGRGYTF.

The chain employs TRBV15 and TRBJ1-6, with D possibly being TRBD1 (5 bases). V lost 1 base and J 11 bases, leaving 12 bases between the germline ends. In germline, CDR1 is LNHNV, CDR2 YYDKDF (reference sequence). The CDR3 has 14 amino acids. DNA for the CDR3: TGTGCCACCAGCAGAGGGGACGGTGCAGCACCCCTCCACTTT. Its protein product is CATSRGDGAAPLHF.

The chain has TRBV19 and TRBJ1-5; no definite D call. The germline gives CDR1 LNHDA, CDR2 SQIVND (reference sequence). This CDR3 is 17 amino acids long. CDR3 in DNA: TGTGCTCACCAATATCCCGGGTCTCCTCCTAGCAATCAGCCCCAGCATTTT. This sequence encodes CAHQYPGSPPSNQPQHF.

The chain carries TRBV7-8 and TRBJ1-5, with D possibly TRBD1 on 6 matching bases. CDR3 length equals 14 residues. V was pared by 6 bases and J by 4 bases, with 13 bases between. CDR1 SGHVS and CDR2 FQNEAQ come from the germline V gene. CDR3 sequence: CASRLGAANQPQHF. The CDR3 DNA sequence: TGTGCCAGCAGGTTGGGGGCGGCGAATCAGCCCCAGCATTTT.

The chain couples TRBV6-5 to TRBJ2-1; TRBD2 matches 7 bases. Germline CDR1 reads MNHEY; CDR2 reads SVGAGI. V gave up 0 bases and J gave up 0 bases; unmatched junction bases: 2. This CDR3 is built from 16 residues. The CDR3 loop is CASSYSSGGSYNEQFF. CDR3 sequence (DNA): TGTGCCAGCAGTTACTCTTCGGGGGGCTCCTACAATGAGCAGTTCTTC.

Within the sample, this clone is medium-sized. This rearrangement joins TRBV2 to TRBJ1-2; D not resolved. There are 12 residues in the CDR3. Germline V CDR1 and CDR2: SNHLY, FYNNEI. V shed 6 bases and J shed 1 base, with 6 bases lying between them. For the CDR3, the DNA is TGTGCCAGCAGACGGGATAACTATGGCTACACCTTC. As protein: CASRRDNYGYTF. Full variable domain (missing parts from reference TRBV2 and TRBJ1-2): EPEVTQTPSHQVTQMGQEVILRCVPISNHLYFYWYRQILGQKVEFLVSFYNNEISEKSEIFDDQFSVERPDGSNFTLKIRSTKLEDSAMYFCASRRDNYGYTFGSGTRLTVV.

The chain joins TRBV5-1 to TRBJ2-1, with a tentative D call TRBD2 (5 bases). CDR1 SGHRS and CDR2 YFSETQ come from the germline V gene. V shed 4 bases and J shed 6 bases, with 17 bases lying between them. The CDR3 spans 15 residues. The CDR3 region has the DNA TGCGCCAGCAGCGTCGGACTCCCGCCCTCCAATGAGCAGTTCTTC. Its translation is CASSVGLPPSNEQFF.

The chain couples TRBV6-6 to TRBJ1-3, with D unclear. The V end was cut by 7 bases, the J end by 0 bases, with 10 bases between. Germline V gene data show CDR1 as MNHNY and CDR2 as SVGAGI (reference sequence). The CDR3 consists of 14 residues. CDR3: CASTKKDSGNTIYF. CDR3 bases: TGTGCCAGCACCAAAAAGGACTCTGGAAACACCATATATTTT.